This TCR beta chain was sequenced during a study of radiation and T cells in renal cell carcinoma. On the study more broadly: Nephrectomy followed 15 Gy stereotactic body radiation by 4 weeks.

Time point here: blood 2 weeks post-SBRT. As for treatment: 15 Gy SBRT to primary tumor, nephrectomy 4 weeks later. Radiation-treated patients gave blood at baseline, week 2 and week 4. TCRdb keeps only in-frame clones here, not all; method: immunoSEQ multiplex PCR. The table has tens of thousands of clones, more than 65% seen once; the top ten hold approximately 30%. Germline V lookup: CDR1 MGHRA, CDR2 YSYEKL. The CDR3 is 15 amino acids. The rearrangement links TRBV4-1 to TRBJ2-5; D call uncertain. The DNA end is more similar to TRBJ2-7, so the J call may be wrong. The TCR comes from a man in his 60s with renal cell carcinoma. The starting material was blood, obtained from a patient whose treatment included radiotherapy and nephrectomy. The CDR3 protein is CASSQDLAGPYEQYF. CDR3 DNA sequence: TGCGCCAGCAGCCAAGATCTGGCAGGCCCCTACGAGCAGTACTTC.